This T cell receptor beta chain is drawn from a study of metastatic and nonmetastatic thyroid tumors. Study context: Malignant thyroid and benign thyroid patients provided blood and tumor or nodule tissue whose repertoires were compared.

In its sample, this clone was seen many times. Antigen: not known. Prior to thyroid surgery, none of the patients had received any treatment. Overall study findings and caveats: Malignant tumors reportedly showed significantly higher TCR beta diversity than benign nodules in both blood and tumor.

TCRdb ran MiXCR on the PCR reads. The sample has about 40,000 clones, roughly 16% seen once. This CDR3 is built from 17 residues. V was clipped by 6 bases and J by 0 bases, with 19 bases between them. Germline lookup yields CDR1 MNHEY and CDR2 SVGAGI. This chain connects TRBV6-5 to TRBJ2-3; D may be TRBD1 (6 bases). The specimen sequenced was blood. The receptor was derived from a female donor with papillary thyroid cancer or a benign thyroid nodule (not recorded which). Some clones in this sample may be carry-over from other donors' samples. Written as DNA, the CDR3 is TGTGCCAGCAGCTCTACACTAGGTCAGGGGAGCACAGATACGCAGTATTTT. It yields the protein CASSSTLGQGSTDTQYF.